The 8 T cell receptor beta chains presented below share a single source sample, sequenced in a study of T-cell memory formation after mild COVID-19. TCRdb ran MiXCR on the 5' RACE reads and lists one entry per CDR3 protein. The table has under 550,000 distinct CDR3 sequences, about 18% seen once. Sequences were obtained from PBMCs or a T cell subset sorted from them (not recorded which). The origin of the receptors is an adult woman who had mild COVID-19 (a few samples of this study predate the infection). Cell type and time point are not known.

This clonotype was recorded a few times. The rearrangement joins TRBV5-6 to TRBJ2-7; D is unclear. This CDR3 spans 12 amino acids. Germline V gene data show CDR1 as SGHDT and CDR2 as YYEEEE. V was clipped by 2 bases and J by 3 bases, with 6 bases between them. The CDR3 loop is CASSFSYYEQYF. Here the CDR3 DNA reads TGTGCCAGCAGCTTTTCATACTACGAGCAGTACTTC.

This rearrangement joins TRBV20-1 to TRBJ2-5; possible D gene TRBD2, 5 bases. V was cut by 6 bases and J by 1 base, with 21 bases left in between. The germline V gene encodes CDR1 DFQATT and CDR2 SNEGSKA (reference sequence). The CDR3 spans 16 residues. CDR3 nucleotides: TGCAGTGCCACGACTACCCCTGCGGTGCGCCAAGAGACCCAGTACTTC. As protein: CSATTTPAVRQETQYF.

This sequence joins TRBV5-5 and TRBJ2-3; D gene unclear. Germline values: CDR1 SGHKS, CDR2 YYEKEE (reference sequence). The CDR3 has 13 residues. Trimming stripped 7 bases from V and 0 bases from J, with 9 bases between. The CDR3 nucleotides read TGTGCCAGCGGGGTACTCAGCACAGATACGCAGTATTTT. Translating gives CASGVLSTDTQYF.

Only a few counts were recorded for this clonotype. The gene calls are TRBV11-2 and TRBJ2-1, with 15 bases aligning to TRBD2. J lost 10 bases, V lost 5 bases, and 9 bases had no gene match. The CDR3 length is 16 residues. The germline V gene encodes CDR1 SGHAT and CDR2 FQNNGV. In DNA, the CDR3 is TGTGCCAGCAGCAAACCGGGACTAGCGGGGGGAGGGGAGCAGTTCTTC. This gives the protein CASSKPGLAGGGEQFF.

This clonotype was recorded many times. The V call is TRBV7-2, the J call TRBJ2-6, with a weak D call TRBD1 (5 bases). V shed 3 bases and J shed 0 bases, with 6 bases lying between them. The CDR3 runs to 15 residues. CDR1 is SGHTA, CDR2 FQGNSA, per germline. CDR3 in DNA: TGTGCCAGCAGCTTCCAGGGCTCTGGGGCCAACGTCCTGACTTTC. This codes for CASSFQGSGANVLTF.

The V gene is TRBV25-1, the J gene TRBJ1-1; D uncertain. V lost 3 bases and J lost 11, with 13 bases in between. The CDR3 has 12 amino acids. Germline values: CDR1 MGHDK, CDR2 SYGVNS. CDR3 protein: CASSDSTSRAFF. The CDR3 nucleotides are TGTGCCAGCAGTGATAGTACCTCTCGGGCTTTCTTT.

The chain is built from TRBV6-5 and TRBJ1-1; D not certain. The CDR3 consists of 13 residues. The germline gives CDR1 MNHEY, CDR2 SVGAGI. V was pared by 1 base and J by 3 bases, with 6 bases between. The CDR3 is CASSYYKHTEAFF. The CDR3 DNA reads TGTGCCAGCAGTTACTATAAACACACTGAAGCTTTCTTT.

Here the CDR3 DNA reads TGCAGCGTTGAGGCCCTCCGGCAGTATCAAGAGACCCAGTACTTC. This codes for CSVEALRQYQETQYF. This sequence joins TRBV29-1 and TRBJ2-5; D remains ambiguous. Germline CDR1 and CDR2: SQVTM and ANQGSEA. The ends were cut back, 3 bases at V and 2 bases at J, with 16 bases in the middle. This CDR3 contains 15 residues.